The clone carrying this T cell receptor beta chain was seen ten or more times. Its antigen is as yet unknown. A single record per CDR3 protein comes from TCRdb applying MiXCR to the reads. The sample records around 77,000 distinct CDR3 sequences, 20% to 25% being singletons. The data derive from a study of T cell repertoires in cytomegalovirus infection. As for the study in general: Use of recently identified HLA-C-restricted and well-studied HLA-B-restricted CMV epitopes was part of the study. Matching HLA type and CMV infection were both indicated by public TCR beta signatures.

Study-wide findings and caveats: Based on cumulative public TCR beta family frequency, carriers of CMV plus the relevant HLA were identified. HLA-C-restricted CMV-specific TCR beta clonotypes were dominant in the ex vivo response.

This sequence was found in a human donor in good health (CMV status not recorded). Some clones in this sample may be carry-over from other donors' samples. Sequencing used CD8+ T cells from cultured PBMCs, obtained from culture after CMV antigen stimulation.

The CDR3, as DNA: TGTGCCAGCGGGGACCCCAATCAGCCCCAGCATTTT. Protein sequence: CASGDPNQPQHF. V usage is TRBV12-3 or TRBV12-4 and J usage is TRBJ1-5, with D perhaps matching TRBD1 (5 bases). The CDR3 runs to 12 residues. Deletions cut 8 bases from V and 3 bases from J, with 8 bases between.